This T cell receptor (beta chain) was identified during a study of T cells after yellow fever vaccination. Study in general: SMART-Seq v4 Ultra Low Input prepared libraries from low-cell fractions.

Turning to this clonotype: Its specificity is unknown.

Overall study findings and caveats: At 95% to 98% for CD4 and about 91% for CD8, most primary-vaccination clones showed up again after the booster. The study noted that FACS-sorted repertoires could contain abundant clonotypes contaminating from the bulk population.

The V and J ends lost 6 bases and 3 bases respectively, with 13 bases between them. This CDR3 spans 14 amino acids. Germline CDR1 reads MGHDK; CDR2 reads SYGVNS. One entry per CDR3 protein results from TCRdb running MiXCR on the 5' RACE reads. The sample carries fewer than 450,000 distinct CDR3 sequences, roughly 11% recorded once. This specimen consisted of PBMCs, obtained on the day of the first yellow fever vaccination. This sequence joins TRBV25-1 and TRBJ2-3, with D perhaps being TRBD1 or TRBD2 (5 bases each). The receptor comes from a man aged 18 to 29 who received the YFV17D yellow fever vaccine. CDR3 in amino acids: CASSKMGPTDTQYF. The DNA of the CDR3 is TGTGCCAGCAGCAAGATGGGACCTACAGATACGCAGTATTTT. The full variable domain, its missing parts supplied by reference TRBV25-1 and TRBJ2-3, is EADIYQTPRYLVIGTGKKITLECSQTMGHDKMYWYQQDPGMELHLIHYSYGVNSTEKGDLSSESTVSRIRTEHFPLTLESARPSHTSQYLCASSKMGPTDTQYFGPGTRLTVL.